There are a few counts of the clone carrying this TCR beta chain. Antigen unknown. The sequenced template was cDNA made from the entire isolated RNA. Repertoires were generated with immunoSEQ multiplex PCR, while TCRdb's copy carries only in-frame clones and drops some. The sample includes about 180,000 clones, 10% to 15% of them seen just once. A heparinised blood draw that averaged roughly 110 mL was obtained once from each donor. Cells sorted by CD45RO/CCR7/CD25/CD127/CD95/CD27 comprised CD4+ naive, central memory, regulatory and stem cell-like memory cells. This entry belongs to a study of beta chain features in type 1 diabetes. Study findings and constraints: The study found moderately but significantly shorter TCRB CDR3s in all four CD4+ subsets of Type 1 diabetes patients. In the patient group, naive, central memory and Treg TCRB repertoires seemed more alike than in the healthy donor group.

Germline CDR1 is MNHNY and CDR2 is SVGAGI (reference sequence). The CDR3 is 16 amino acids. V was pared by 2 bases and J by 5 bases, with 8 bases of the junction left unmatched. The sequence came from a woman aged 18-29 years in good health. The specimen was central memory CD4+ T cells from blood. The chain carries TRBV6-6 and TRBJ1-1; 10 bases map to TRBD1. This CDR3 reads CASSYGQTGGRTEAFF. The CDR3 nucleotides read TGTGCCAGCAGTTACGGCCAGACAGGGGGCCGGACTGAAGCTTTCTTT.